This TCR beta chain comes out of a study of shared clonotypes between healthy human individuals. When replicate PCRs were run on sorted subsets, they used about 220 ng DNA, roughly 30,000 T cell genomes. In the original workflow: ImmunoSEQ yielded junction-only sequences lacking quality scores, so filtering differed. Here immunoSEQ multiplex PCR was the method, and the copy in TCRdb shows in-frame clones only, minus some. Clonal size and the V and J genes are those of that table, whereas D and trimming came from the DNA. The sample holds some 2,500,000 clones, under 95% seen once. CD45RA-negative memory and CD45RA+ naive subsets were split from the CD4+ cells. This CDR3 has 12 amino acids. Germline CDR1 is SNHLY and CDR2 is FYNNEI. Germline trimming cut 8 bases from V and 7 bases from J; bases unmatched to any gene: 7.

This chain uses TRBV2 with TRBJ1-2; 7 positions match TRBD1. Specimen: naive CD4+ T cells from PBMCs. The subset was: CD45RA+ positively selected. The receptor was derived from a man aged 18 to 29 in good health. Some clones in this sample may be carry-over from other donors' samples. DNA of the CDR3: TGTGCCAGCGGCAGGGGGTACGGTGGCTACACCTTC. The encoded protein is CASGRGYGGYTF.